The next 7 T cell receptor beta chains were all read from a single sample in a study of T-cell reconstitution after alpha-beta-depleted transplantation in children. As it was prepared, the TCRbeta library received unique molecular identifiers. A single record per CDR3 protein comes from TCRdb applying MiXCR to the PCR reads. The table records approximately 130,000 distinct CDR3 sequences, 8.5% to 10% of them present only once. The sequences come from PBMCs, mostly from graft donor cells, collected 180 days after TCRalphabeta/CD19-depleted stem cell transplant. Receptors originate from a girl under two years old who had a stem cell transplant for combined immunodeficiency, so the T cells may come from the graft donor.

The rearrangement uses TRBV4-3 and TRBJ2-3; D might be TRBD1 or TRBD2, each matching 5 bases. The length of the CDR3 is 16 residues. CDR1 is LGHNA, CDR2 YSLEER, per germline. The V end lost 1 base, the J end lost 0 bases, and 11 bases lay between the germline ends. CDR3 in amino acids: CASSQGGGWSTDTQYF. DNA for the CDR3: TGCGCCAGCAGCCAAGGTGGGGGATGGAGCACAGATACGCAGTATTTT.

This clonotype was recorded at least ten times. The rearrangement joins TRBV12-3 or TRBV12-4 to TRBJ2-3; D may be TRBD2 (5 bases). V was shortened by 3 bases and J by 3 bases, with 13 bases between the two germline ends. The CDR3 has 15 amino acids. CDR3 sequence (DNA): TGTGCCAGCAGTTTGGGCGGGCTGATTACAGATACGCAGTATTTT. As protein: CASSLGGLITDTQYF.

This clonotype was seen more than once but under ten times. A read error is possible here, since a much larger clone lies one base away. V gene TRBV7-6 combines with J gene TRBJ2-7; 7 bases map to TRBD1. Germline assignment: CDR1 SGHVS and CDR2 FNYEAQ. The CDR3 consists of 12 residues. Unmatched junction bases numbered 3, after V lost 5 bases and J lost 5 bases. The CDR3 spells CASSPTGNEQYF. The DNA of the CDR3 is TGTGCCAGCAGCCCGACAGGGAACGAGCAGTACTTC.

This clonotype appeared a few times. The CDR3 region has the DNA TGTGCCAGCAGCAAACAGGGGGCGAGCGAAAAACTGTTTTTT. This gives the protein CASSKQGASEKLFF. This chain joins TRBV5-6 and TRBJ1-4, with 9 bases matching TRBD1. This CDR3 has 14 amino acids. V trimming: 4 bases; J trimming: 8 bases; junction bases outside the gene matches: 6. In germline, CDR1 is SGHDT, CDR2 YYEEEE. Looking up the rest from reference TRBV5-6 and TRBJ1-4 gives the full variable domain: DAGVTQSPTHLIKTRGQQVTLRCSPKSGHDTVSWYQQALGQGPQFIFQYYEEEERQRGNFPDRFSGHQFPNYSSELNVNALLLGDSALYLCASSKQGASEKLFFGSGTQLSVL.

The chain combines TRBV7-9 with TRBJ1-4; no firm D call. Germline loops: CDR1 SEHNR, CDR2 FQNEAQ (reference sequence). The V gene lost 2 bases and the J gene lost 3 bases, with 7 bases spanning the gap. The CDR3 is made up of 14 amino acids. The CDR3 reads CASSLRVANEKLFF. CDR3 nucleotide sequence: TGTGCCAGCAGCTTACGGGTGGCTAATGAAAAACTGTTTTTT. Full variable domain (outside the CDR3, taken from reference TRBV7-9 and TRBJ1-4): DTGVSQNPRHKITKRGQNVTFRCDPISEHNRLYWYRQTLGQGPEFLTYFQNEAQLEKSRLLSDRFSAERPKGSFSTLEIQRTEQGDSAMYLCASSLRVANEKLFFGSGTQLSVL.

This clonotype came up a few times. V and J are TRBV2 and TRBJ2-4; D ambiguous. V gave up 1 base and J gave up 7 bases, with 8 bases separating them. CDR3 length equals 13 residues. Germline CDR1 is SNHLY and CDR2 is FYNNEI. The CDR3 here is CASSEDLGNIQYF. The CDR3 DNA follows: TGTGCCAGCAGTGAAGACCTGGGGAACATTCAGTACTTC.

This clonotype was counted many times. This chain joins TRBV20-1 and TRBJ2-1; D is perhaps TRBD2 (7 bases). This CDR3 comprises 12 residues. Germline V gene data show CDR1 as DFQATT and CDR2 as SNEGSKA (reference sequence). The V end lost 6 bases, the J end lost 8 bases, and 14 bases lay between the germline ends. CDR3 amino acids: CSARGGAYEQFF. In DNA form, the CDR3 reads TGCAGTGCCCGTGGGGGGGCCTATGAGCAGTTCTTC.